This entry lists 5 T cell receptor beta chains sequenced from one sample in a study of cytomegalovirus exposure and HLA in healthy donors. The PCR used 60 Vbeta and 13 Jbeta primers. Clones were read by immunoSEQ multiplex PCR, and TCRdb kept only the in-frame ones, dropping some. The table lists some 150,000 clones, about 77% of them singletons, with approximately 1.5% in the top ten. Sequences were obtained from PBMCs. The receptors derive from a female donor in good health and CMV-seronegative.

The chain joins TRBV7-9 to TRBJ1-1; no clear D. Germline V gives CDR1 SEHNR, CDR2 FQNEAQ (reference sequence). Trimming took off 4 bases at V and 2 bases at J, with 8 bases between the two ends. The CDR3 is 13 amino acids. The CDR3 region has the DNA TGTGCCAGCAGCTCAAACGGTAACACTGAAGCTTTCTTT. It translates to CASSSNGNTEAFF.

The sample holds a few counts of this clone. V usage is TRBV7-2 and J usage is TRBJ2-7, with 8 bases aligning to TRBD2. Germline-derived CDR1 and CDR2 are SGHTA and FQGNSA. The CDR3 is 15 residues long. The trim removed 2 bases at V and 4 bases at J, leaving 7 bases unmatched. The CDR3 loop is CASSLQAGELYEQYF. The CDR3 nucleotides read TGTGCCAGCAGCTTACAAGCGGGGGAGCTTTACGAGCAGTACTTC. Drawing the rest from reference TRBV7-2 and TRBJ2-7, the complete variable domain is GAGVSQSPSNKVTEKGKDVELRCDPISGHTALYWYRQSLGQGLEFLIYFQGNSAPDKSGLPSDRFSAERTGGSVSTLTIQRTQQEDSAVYLCASSLQAGELYEQYFGPGTRLTVT.

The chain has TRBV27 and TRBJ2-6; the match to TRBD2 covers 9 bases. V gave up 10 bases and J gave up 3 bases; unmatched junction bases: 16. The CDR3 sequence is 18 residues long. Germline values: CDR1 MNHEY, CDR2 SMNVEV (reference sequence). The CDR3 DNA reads TGTGCCACCATTCGGGCTAGCGGGGCCTGGGATGGGGCCAACGTCCTGACTTTC. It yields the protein CATIRASGAWDGANVLTF.

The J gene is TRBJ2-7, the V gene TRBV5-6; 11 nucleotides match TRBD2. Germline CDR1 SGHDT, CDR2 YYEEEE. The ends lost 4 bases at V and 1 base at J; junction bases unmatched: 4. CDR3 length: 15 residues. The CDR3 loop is CASSTGTSGSYEQYF. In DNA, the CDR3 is TGTGCCAGCAGCACCGGGACTAGCGGTTCCTACGAGCAGTACTTC.

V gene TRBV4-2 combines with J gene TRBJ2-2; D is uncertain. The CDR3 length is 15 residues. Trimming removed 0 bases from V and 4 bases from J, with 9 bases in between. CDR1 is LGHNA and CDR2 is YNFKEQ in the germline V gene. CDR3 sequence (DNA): TGTGCCAGCAGCCAAGAAGAGGCGAGCACCGGGGAGCTGTTTTTT. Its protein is CASSQEEASTGELFF.